The entry below describes one TCR beta chain. CDR3 size: 15 residues. V lost 7 bases to trimming and J lost 1 base; unmatched junction nucleotides: 7. The germline gives CDR1 MDHEN, CDR2 SYDVKM. The data were produced by immunoSEQ multiplex PCR, yet TCRdb's version contains in-frame clones alone and is incomplete. The data contain roughly 220,000 clones, about 85% of them singletons. This sample stems from a study of blood T cell repertoires in COVID-19. Study summary: Material from acute and convalescent COVID-19 was sourced from the United States, Italy and Spain. PBMCs, B-cell-depleted T cells, or T cells were the source of the cDNA or gDNA that made up the material.

Sequencing was carried out using peripheral blood. This receptor was identified in a man aged 50 or older who had recovered from COVID-19. The chain links TRBV28 to TRBJ2-1; TRBD2 agrees at 7 bases. CDR3 DNA: TGTGCCAGCACTTCAAGCGGGACTTCCTACAATGAGCAGTTCTTC. As protein: CASTSSGTSYNEQFF.